These 26 T cell receptor beta chains share one sample of origin, sequenced in a study of regulatory T cells in long-lasting Graves disease. Time point specified: newly diagnosed GD, antithyroid drugs for less than 3 months. PBMCs provided the RNA from which the TCR library was made. According to the study, TCR beta libraries were built with iRepertoire HTBI primers and CDR3-region Arm-PCR. One entry per CDR3 protein results from TCRdb running MiXCR on the multiplex PCR reads. The sample includes around 480,000 distinct CDR3 sequences, 15% to 20% of them seen just once. These same data were also listed under a study on T cells in Graves' hyperthyroidism and ophthalmopathy.

The source was peripheral blood mononuclear cells (PBMCs), collected at new diagnosis, from a patient treated with antithyroid drugs. The receptors shown here come from a woman aged 35-60 years with Graves disease.

The V and J genes are TRBV20-1 and TRBJ1-6; 9 bases agree with TRBD1. The V gene's germline CDR1 is DFQATT and CDR2 SNEGSKA (reference sequence). The CDR3 spans 15 residues. After removal of 2 bases from V and 10 bases from J, the junction contained 9 bases not matched to a gene. The CDR3 nucleotides read TGCAGTGCTAGATTCCGGGACAGGGAGGACTCACCCCTCCACTTT. Translation gives CSARFRDREDSPLHF.

In this sample, this clonotype turned up many times. The V call is TRBV6-1, the J call TRBJ1-5, with D hard to call. This CDR3 comprises 13 residues. CDR1 MNHNS and CDR2 SASEGT come from the germline V gene. The germline V and J ends were trimmed by 6 bases and 2 bases, with 8 bases remaining between them. CDR3 sequence (DNA): TGTGCCAGCAGACTAGCGGGCAATCAGCCCCAGCATTTT. The encoded protein is CASRLAGNQPQHF.

This clonotype was recorded many times. The chain couples TRBV28 to TRBJ1-6, with D perhaps matching TRBD1 (5 bases). Trimming took off 7 bases at V and 9 bases at J, with 16 bases between the two ends. The CDR3 consists of 14 residues. In germline, CDR1 is MDHEN, CDR2 SYDVKM. The CDR3 reads CASNVRGISSPLHF. The CDR3 DNA sequence: TGTGCCAGCAACGTCCGGGGGATTAGTTCACCCCTCCACTTT.

There are many counts of this clonotype. The chain employs TRBV2 and TRBJ2-7, with TRBD1 matching over 8 bases. Germline CDR1 reads SNHLY; CDR2 reads FYNNEI. The V segment lost 6 bases and the J segment 3 bases; nucleotides outside the gene matches: 10. The CDR3 extends over 15 amino acids. The DNA for the CDR3 is TGTGCCAGCAGAAAAATAACAGGGGGACACTACGAGCAGTACTTC. Its protein product is CASRKITGGHYEQYF.

This clonotype was picked up a small number of times. This sequence joins TRBV29-1 and TRBJ1-2, with D possibly TRBD1 on 6 matching bases. Germline lookup yields CDR1 SQVTM and CDR2 ANQGSEA. This CDR3 contains 13 residues. V lost 3 bases and J 4 bases, leaving 12 bases between the germline ends. CDR3: CSVEGAQVYGYTF. The CDR3 region has the DNA TGCAGCGTTGAGGGGGCGCAGGTCTATGGCTACACCTTC.

The sample holds a few counts of this clonotype. The gene calls are TRBV4-1 and TRBJ1-1, with a tentative D call TRBD1 (6 bases). The CDR3 covers 17 residues. Germline V gene lookup returns CDR1 MGHRA and CDR2 YSYEKL. V lost 0 bases, J lost 2 bases, and 16 bases lay in between. The CDR3 DNA reads TGCGCCAGCAGCCAAGATCGCCCAGGGGCTGCAAACACTGAAGCTTTCTTT. This translates into CASSQDRPGAANTEAFF.

CDR3 DNA: TGTGCCAGCAGCGTGTTTGACGGGCCCTACGAGCAGTACTTC. It codes for CASSVFDGPYEQYF. J is TRBJ2-7 and V is TRBV9; D is unclear. The CDR3 totals 14 residues. Per germline, CDR1 SGDLS and CDR2 YYNGEE. Trimming stripped 2 bases from V and 2 bases from J, with 11 bases between.

This clonotype has just a few counts. The chain carries TRBV5-1 and TRBJ1-1; a weak D match, TRBD1 (5 bases). Germline V gene lookup returns CDR1 SGHRS and CDR2 YFSETQ. CDR3 size: 11 residues. Trimming stripped 0 bases from V and 10 bases from J, with 7 bases between. This chain's CDR3 is CASSLETVAFF. DNA for the CDR3: TGCGCCAGCAGCTTGGAGACAGTAGCTTTCTTT.

In this sample, this clonotype turned up many times. The genes are TRBV7-9 and TRBJ1-2; D is ambiguous. The V end lost 10 bases, the J end lost 8 bases, and 17 bases lay between the germline ends. Germline V gene sequence: CDR1 SEHNR, CDR2 FQNEAQ (reference sequence). This CDR3 has 12 residues. CDR3 nucleotides: TGTGCCATCGATCCACTCGGTAGCGGCTACACCTTC. It translates to CAIDPLGSGYTF.

This clonotype was detected many times. The chain joins TRBV3-1 to TRBJ1-3; 8 bases line up with TRBD1. CDR3 length: 12 residues. Germline lookup yields CDR1 LGHDT and CDR2 YNNKEL (reference sequence). The V segment lost 4 bases and the J segment 14 bases; nucleotides outside the gene matches: 7. DNA for the CDR3: TGTGCCAGCAGCCCCCCGGACAGGGTCTTATATTTT. Amino acids: CASSPPDRVLYF.

This clonotype was counted many times. V and J are TRBV2 and TRBJ1-1; D might be TRBD1 (6 bases). Germline CDR1 and CDR2: SNHLY and FYNNEI. The V gene lost 6 bases and the J gene lost 0 bases, with 14 bases spanning the gap. The CDR3 consists of 15 residues. The CDR3 DNA reads TGTGCCAGCAGAGACTGGACAGCCATGAACACTGAAGCTTTCTTT. It yields the protein CASRDWTAMNTEAFF. Full variable domain (remainder filled in from reference TRBV2 and TRBJ1-1): EPEVTQTPSHQVTQMGQEVILRCVPISNHLYFYWYRQILGQKVEFLVSFYNNEISEKSEIFDDQFSVERPDGSNFTLKIRSTKLEDSAMYFCASRDWTAMNTEAFFGQGTRLTVV.

The sample holds a few counts of this clonotype. A junction end diverges from the germline sequence, so it may reflect a read error. The chain couples TRBV13 to TRBJ1-1; 8 nucleotides line up with TRBD1. This CDR3 spans 12 amino acids. The germline CDR1 and CDR2 sequences are PRHDT and FYEKMQ (reference sequence). CDR3 residues: CATSPGGLEAFF. CDR3 DNA sequence: TGTGCCACCAGCCCAGGGGGCCTTGAAGCTTTCTTT.

This clonotype has a count of ten or more. This chain connects TRBV15 to TRBJ1-1; perhaps TRBD1 as D (5 bases). The CDR3 is made up of 14 amino acids. V lost 5 bases and J lost 4, with 14 bases in between. CDR1 LNHNV and CDR2 YYDKDF come from the germline V gene (reference sequence). The DNA for the CDR3 is TGTGCCACCAGCGACTCACAGGCTGGCACTGAAGCTTTCTTT. Residues: CATSDSQAGTEAFF. Looking up the rest from reference TRBV15 and TRBJ1-1 gives the full variable domain: DAMVIQNPRYQVTQFGKPVTLSCSQTLNHNVMYWYQQKSSQAPKLLFHYYDKDFNNEADTPDNFQSRRPNTSFCFLDIRSPGLGDTAMYLCATSDSQAGTEAFFGQGTRLTVV.

V and J are TRBV7-3 and TRBJ2-1; D perhaps matches TRBD2 (5 bases). Germline lookup yields CDR1 SGHTA and CDR2 FQGTGA. This CDR3 is 15 amino acids long. V was pared by 5 bases and J by 8 bases, with 19 bases between. Written as DNA, the CDR3 is TGTGCCAGCAGCCCGAGACCGACGCCCGGGGATGAGCAGTTCTTC. Protein product: CASSPRPTPGDEQFF.

This clonotype appeared many times. CDR3 region: CASSLKGVGYTF. Written as DNA, the CDR3 is TGTGCCAGCAGCTTAAAGGGTGTAGGCTACACCTTC. The chain is built from TRBV11-2 and TRBJ1-2; no clear D gene. There are 12 residues in the CDR3. The V gene's germline CDR1 is SGHAT and CDR2 FQNNGV. V was clipped by 2 bases and J by 8 bases, with 9 bases between them.

The chain is built from TRBV3-1 and TRBJ1-4; 8 bases map to TRBD1. V was pared by 0 bases and J by 8 bases, with 14 bases of the junction left unmatched. This CDR3 spans 18 amino acids. The germline gives CDR1 LGHDT, CDR2 YNNKEL (reference sequence). CDR3 protein: CASSQDDGQGTLREKLFF. The CDR3 bases are TGTGCCAGCAGCCAAGATGATGGACAGGGTACGCTCAGGGAAAAACTGTTTTTT.

This clonotype was observed at least ten times. J is TRBJ2-1 and V is TRBV2; D unresolved. The J call may be in error: the DNA end matches TRBJ2-5 better. CDR3 size: 12 residues. Germline V CDR1 and CDR2: SNHLY, FYNNEI. The CDR3, as DNA: TGTGCCAGCAAAAAGGGTGGAGAGACCCAGTACTTC. This sequence encodes CASKKGGETQYF.

Note on this clonotype: Just one base apart from a much larger clone, this may be a read error. V usage is TRBV3-1 and J usage is TRBJ2-1; D is perhaps TRBD2 (6 bases). This CDR3 spans 16 amino acids. The germline gives CDR1 LGHDT, CDR2 YNNKEL (reference sequence). CDR3 coding DNA: TGTGCCAGCAGACAAGTAAATGGCGGGGAGTACAATGAGCAGTTCTTC. This codes for CASRQVNGGEYNEQFF.

The chain carries TRBV12-3 or TRBV12-4 and TRBJ2-1; 7 nucleotides align to TRBD1. V lost 5 bases and J lost 6; bases outside the gene matches: 7. This CDR3 region has 14 residues. CDR3 nucleotide sequence: TGTGCCAGCAGTACAGGGGAAGGGTTCAATGAGCAGTTCTTC. Translated: CASSTGEGFNEQFF.

This clonotype appeared many times. The chain combines TRBV11-2 with TRBJ1-1, with 7 bases fitting TRBD1. J lost 6 bases, V lost 5 bases, and 18 bases had no gene match. Germline lookup yields CDR1 SGHAT and CDR2 FQNNGV. The CDR3 is 17 residues long. The CDR3, as DNA: TGTGCCAGCAGCCAGGGACGGACAGGCAAAACGGAGGCTGAAGCTTTCTTT. It encodes CASSQGRTGKTEAEAFF. Based on the CDR3 plus reference TRBV11-2 and TRBJ1-1, the full variable domain is EAGVAQSPRYKIIEKRQSVAFWCNPISGHATLYWYQQILGQGPKLLIQFQNNGVVDDSQLPKDRFSAERLKGVDSTLKIQPAKLEDSAVYLCASSQGRTGKTEAEAFFGQGTRLTVV.

This clonotype was seen repeatedly, ten times or more. The chain carries TRBV7-2 and TRBJ2-7; 10 positions agree with TRBD2. Unmatched junction bases numbered 10, after V lost 4 bases and J lost 7 bases. The CDR3 runs 15 residues. CDR1 SGHTA and CDR2 FQGNSA come from the germline V gene. The CDR3 bases are TGTGCCAGCAGCTCTCCGAGCGGGGGGGTCCGGGAGCAGTACTTC. Amino acid sequence: CASSSPSGGVREQYF.

This chain joins TRBV9 and TRBJ2-2, with TRBD1 matching over 8 bases. The ends lost 2 bases at V and 4 bases at J; junction bases unmatched: 4. The CDR3 length is 15 residues. Germline V CDR1 and CDR2: SGDLS, YYNGEE. The CDR3 reads CASSVGGQGTGELFF. The CDR3 region has the DNA TGTGCCAGCAGCGTGGGTGGACAGGGCACCGGGGAGCTGTTTTTT.

This clonotype was seen at least ten times. V usage is TRBV3-1 and J usage is TRBJ2-2, with unresolved D. V was cut by 5 bases and J by 5 bases, with 12 bases left in between. Per the germline V gene, CDR1 is LGHDT and CDR2 is YNNKEL (reference sequence). This CDR3 has 14 residues. CDR3 nucleotides: TGTGCCAGCAGCTCTCCGTTGGGAACCGGGGAGCTGTTTTTT. This translates into CASSSPLGTGELFF.

A remark on this clonotype: Possible read error: a much larger clone is one base away. V gene TRBV6-2 or TRBV6-3 combines with J gene TRBJ2-1, with D tentatively TRBD2 (5 bases). The CDR3 is made up of 16 amino acids. The germline V gene encodes CDR1 MNHEY and CDR2 SVGEGT. CDR3 sequence: CVSSYGDLGGYNEQFF. CDR3 DNA: TGTGTCAGCAGTTACGGGGATCTGGGCGGGTACAATGAGCAGTTCTTC.

Ten or more counts support this clonotype. This chain links TRBV24-1 with TRBJ2-3, with D unclear. The end of the DNA fits TRBJ2-7 better, so the J call may be wrong. The CDR3 covers 14 residues. Germline CDR1 is KGHDR and CDR2 is SFDVKD. The CDR3: CATSAAASPYEQYF. The CDR3 DNA sequence: TGTGCCACCAGTGCGGCGGCTTCCCCCTACGAGCAGTACTTC.

This clonotype was detected a few times. The J gene is TRBJ1-2, the V gene TRBV3-1, with D uncertain. Germline CDR1 reads LGHDT; CDR2 reads YNNKEL (reference sequence). The CDR3 length is 17 residues. V shed 7 bases and J shed 4 bases, with 25 bases lying between them. The CDR3 loop reads CASTLGWGGGGSYGYTF. The CDR3 DNA follows: TGTGCCAGCACCCTTGGATGGGGTGGTGGCGGATCCTATGGCTACACCTTC. Full variable domain (outside the CDR3, taken from reference TRBV3-1 and TRBJ1-2): DTAVSQTPKYLVTQMGNDKSIKCEQNLGHDTMYWYKQDSKKFLKIMFSYNNKELIINETVPNRFSPKSPDKAHLNLHINSLELGDSAVYFCASTLGWGGGGSYGYTFGSGTRLTVV.